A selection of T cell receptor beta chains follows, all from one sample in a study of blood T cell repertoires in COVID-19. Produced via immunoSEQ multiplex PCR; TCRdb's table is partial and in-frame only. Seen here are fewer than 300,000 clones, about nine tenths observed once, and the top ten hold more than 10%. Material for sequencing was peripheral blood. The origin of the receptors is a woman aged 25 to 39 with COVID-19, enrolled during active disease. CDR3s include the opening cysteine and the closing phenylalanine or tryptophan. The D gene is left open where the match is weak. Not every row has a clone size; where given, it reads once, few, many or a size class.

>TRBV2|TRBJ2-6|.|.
CASSPGHSGANVLTF
TGTGCCAGCAGTCCCGGACACTCTGGGGCCAACGTCCTGACTTTC
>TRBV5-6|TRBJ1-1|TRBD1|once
CASSTGTGGTEAFF
TGTGCCAGCAGTACCGGGACAGGGGGTACTGAAGCTTTCTTT
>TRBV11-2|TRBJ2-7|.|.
CASSSTGTRSYEQYF
TGTGCCAGCAGCTCAACAGGGACACGCTCCTACGAGCAGTACTTC
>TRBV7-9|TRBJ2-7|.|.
CASSPSPNEQYF
TGTGCCAGCAGCCCGAGCCCTAACGAGCAGTACTTC
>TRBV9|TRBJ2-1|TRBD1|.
CASSGDQGVSYNEQFF
TGTGCCAGCAGCGGGGACCAGGGGGTCTCCTACAATGAGCAGTTCTTC
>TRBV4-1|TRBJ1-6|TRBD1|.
CASSQRVPIGDRASSPLHF
TGCGCCAGCAGCCAAAGAGTCCCAATAGGAGACAGGGCTTCCTCACCCCTCCACTTT
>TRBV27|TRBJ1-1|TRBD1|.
CASSRRGPSTEAFF
TGTGCCAGCAGTAGGAGGGGGCCCAGCACTGAAGCTTTCTTT
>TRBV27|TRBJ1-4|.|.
CASSSRRGEKLFF
TGTGCCAGCAGTTCCAGGCGGGGCGAAAAACTGTTTTTT
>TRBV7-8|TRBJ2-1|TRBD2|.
CASSLESLAGGDEQFF
TGTGCCAGCAGCTTAGAGTCACTAGCGGGGGGGGATGAGCAGTTCTTC
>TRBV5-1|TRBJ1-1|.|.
CASSLGLPGKLEAFF
TGCGCCAGCAGCTTGGGACTTCCAGGGAAACTAGAAGCTTTCTTT
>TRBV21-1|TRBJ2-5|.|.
CASSIHPQGRETQYF
TGTGCCAGCAGCATTCACCCACAGGGACGGGAGACCCAGTACTTC
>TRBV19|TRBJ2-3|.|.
CASSNWTSTDTQYF
TGTGCCAGTAGTAACTGGACTAGCACAGATACGCAGTATTTT
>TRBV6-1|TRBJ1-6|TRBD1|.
CASREKDRVYNSPLHF
TGTGCCAGCAGAGAAAAAGACAGGGTCTATAATTCACCCCTCCACTTT
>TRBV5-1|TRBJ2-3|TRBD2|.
CASSQGLGTDTQYF
TGCGCCAGCAGCCAGGGACTAGGCACAGATACGCAGTATTTT
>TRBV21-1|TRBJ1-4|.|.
CASSKSGSWDRGLF
TGTGCCAGCAGCAAGTCGGGATCCTGGGACAGGGGACTTTTT
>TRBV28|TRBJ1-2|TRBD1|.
CASSRAGTVSHYGYTF
TGTGCCAGCAGTCGGGCCGGGACAGTTTCTCACTATGGCTACACCTTC
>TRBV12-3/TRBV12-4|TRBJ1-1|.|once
CASTINRVEAFF
TGTGCCAGCACCATAAACAGGGTTGAAGCTTTCTTT
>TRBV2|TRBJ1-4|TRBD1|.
CASCLQGATNEKLFF
TGTGCCAGCTGCCTACAGGGGGCGACAAATGAAAAACTGTTTTTT
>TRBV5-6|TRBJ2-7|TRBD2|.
CASSWAGGLLSYEQYF
TGTGCCAGCAGCTGGGCGGGAGGGCTCCTCTCCTACGAGCAGTACTTC
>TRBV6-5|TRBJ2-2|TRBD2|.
CASSYGAGGTGELFF
TGTGCCAGCAGTTACGGTGCGGGGGGCACCGGGGAGCTGTTTTTT
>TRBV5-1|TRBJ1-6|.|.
CASSLTGSDNSPLHF
TGCGCCAGCAGCTTGACGGGAAGTGATAATTCACCCCTCCACTTT
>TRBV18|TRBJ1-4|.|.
CASSPRVDNEKLFF
TGTGCCAGCTCACCGCGGGTAGATAATGAAAAACTGTTTTTT
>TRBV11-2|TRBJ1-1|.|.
CASIEEGTRDTEAFF
TGTGCCAGCATCGAGGAGGGGACTCGCGACACTGAAGCTTTCTTT
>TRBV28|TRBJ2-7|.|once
CASSLKGLSYEQYF
TGTGCCAGCAGTTTAAAGGGGTTGTCCTACGAGCAGTACTTC
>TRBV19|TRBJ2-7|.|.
CASSIAGVFTYEQYF
TGTGCCAGTAGTATAGCCGGGGTCTTTACCTACGAGCAGTACTTC
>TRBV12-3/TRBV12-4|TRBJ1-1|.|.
CASSLTVNTEAFF
TGTGCTAGCAGCTTGACAGTGAACACTGAAGCTTTCTTT
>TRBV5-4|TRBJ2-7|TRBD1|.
CASSLASGTGLQF
TGTGCCAGCAGCTTGGCTTCCGGGACAGGTCTGCAGTTC
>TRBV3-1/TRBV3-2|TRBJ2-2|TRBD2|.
CASTRGLLAGGPDTGELFF
TGTGCCAGCACCCGCGGGCTACTAGCGGGGGGGCCAGACACCGGGGAGCTGTTTTTT
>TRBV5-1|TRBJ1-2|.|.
CASSLAGNYGYTF
TGCGCCAGCAGCTTGGCGGGGAACTATGGCTACACCTTC
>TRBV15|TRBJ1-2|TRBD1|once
CATSKGQGPNYGYTF
TGTGCCACCAGCAAGGGACAGGGGCCGAACTATGGCTACACCTTC
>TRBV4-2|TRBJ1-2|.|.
CASSQETGNLYGYTF
TGTGCCAGCAGCCAGGAGACGGGAAACTTATATGGCTACACCTTC
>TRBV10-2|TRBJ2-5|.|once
CASSTTTRSETQYF
TGCGCCAGCAGCACTACTACACGATCTGAGACCCAGTACTTC
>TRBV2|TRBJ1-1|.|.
CASSARVTEAFF
TGTGCCAGCAGTGCCAGGGTCACTGAAGCTTTCTTT
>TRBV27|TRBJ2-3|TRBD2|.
CASSLILAGGTDTQYF
TGTGCCAGCAGTTTGATACTAGCGGGGGGCACAGATACGCAGTATTTT
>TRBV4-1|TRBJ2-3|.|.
CASSQDPRDTQYF
TGCGCCAGCAGCCAAGATCCGCGAGATACGCAGTATTTT
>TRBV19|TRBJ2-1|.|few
CASSIDLRSALYNEQFF
TGTGCCAGTAGTATAGATCTACGGAGTGCCCTCTACAATGAGCAGTTCTTC
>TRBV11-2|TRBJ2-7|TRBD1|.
CASSLVLADRVHQGEQYF
TGTGCCAGCAGCTTAGTGCTCGCTGACAGGGTACATCAGGGCGAGCAGTACTTC
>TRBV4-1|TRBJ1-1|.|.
CASSQGTQGPEAFF
TGCGCCAGCAGCCAGGGTACCCAGGGCCCCGAAGCTTTCTTT
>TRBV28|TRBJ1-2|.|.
CASSFPGMRGYTF
TGTGCCAGCAGTTTCCCCGGGATGCGGGGCTACACCTTC
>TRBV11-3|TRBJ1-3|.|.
CASSFRSGNTIYF
TGTGCCAGCAGCTTCAGGTCTGGAAACACCATATATTTT
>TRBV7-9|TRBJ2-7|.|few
CASSPGPSYEQYF
TGTGCCAGCAGCCCAGGTCCAAGCTACGAGCAGTACTTC
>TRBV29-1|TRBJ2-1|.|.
CSVGQIFYNEQFF
TGCAGCGTTGGGCAGATATTTTACAATGAGCAGTTCTTC
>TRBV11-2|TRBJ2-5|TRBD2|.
CASSLIFPTSGGETQYF
TGTGCCAGCAGCTTAATCTTCCCGACTAGCGGGGGAGAGACCCAGTACTTC
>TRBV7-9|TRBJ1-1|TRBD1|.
CAILTGVSTEAFF
TGTGCCATCCTGACAGGGGTGAGCACTGAAGCTTTCTTT
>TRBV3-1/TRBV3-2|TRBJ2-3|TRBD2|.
CASSPWGGLHTDTQYF
TGTGCCAGCAGCCCCTGGGGGGGACTTCACACAGATACGCAGTATTTT
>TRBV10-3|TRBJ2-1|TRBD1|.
CAIDRGRTNEQFF
TGTGCCATCGACAGGGGACGTACAAATGAGCAGTTCTTC
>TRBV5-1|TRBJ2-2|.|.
CASSLGLGAGELFF
TGCGCCAGCAGCTTGGGACTAGGTGCCGGGGAGCTGTTTTTT
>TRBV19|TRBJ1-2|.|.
CASTATGTPPHGGYTF
TGTGCCAGTACGGCTACAGGGACACCGCCCCATGGTGGCTACACCTTC
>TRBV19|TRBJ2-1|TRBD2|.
CASRTSGNNEQFF
TGTGCCAGTAGGACTAGCGGGAACAATGAGCAGTTCTTC
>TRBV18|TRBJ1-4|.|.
CASQDSPNEKLFF
TGTGCCAGTCAAGACAGCCCTAATGAAAAACTGTTTTTT
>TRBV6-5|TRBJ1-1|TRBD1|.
CASSYRGQEAFF
TGTGCCAGCAGTTACAGGGGGCAAGAAGCTTTCTTT
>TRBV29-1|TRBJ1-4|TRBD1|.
CSAIGGQGQNEKLFF
TGCAGCGCAATTGGGGGACAGGGCCAAAATGAAAAACTGTTTTTT
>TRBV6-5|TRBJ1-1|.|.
CASSYSGAIDTEAFF
TGTGCCAGCAGTTACTCGGGGGCAATAGACACTGAAGCTTTCTTT
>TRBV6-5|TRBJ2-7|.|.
CASKVPYADSYEQYF
TGTGCCAGCAAAGTACCCTACGCTGATTCCTACGAGCAGTACTTC
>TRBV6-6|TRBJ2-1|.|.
CASSYEGYEQFF
TGTGCCAGCAGTTACGAGGGTTATGAGCAGTTCTTC
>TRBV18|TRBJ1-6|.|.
CASSPPSTGWSPLHF
TGTGCCAGCTCACCACCGAGCACAGGGTGGTCACCCCTCCACTTT